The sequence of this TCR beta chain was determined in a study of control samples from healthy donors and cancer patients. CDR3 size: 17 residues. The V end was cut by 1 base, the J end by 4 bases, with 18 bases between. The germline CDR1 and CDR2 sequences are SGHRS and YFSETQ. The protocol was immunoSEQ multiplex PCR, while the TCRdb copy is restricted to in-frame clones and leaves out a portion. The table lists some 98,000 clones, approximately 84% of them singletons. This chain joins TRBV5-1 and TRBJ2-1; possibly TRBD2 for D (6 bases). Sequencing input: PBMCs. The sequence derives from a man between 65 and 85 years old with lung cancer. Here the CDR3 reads CASSLRPARSGYNEQFF. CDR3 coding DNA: TGCGCCAGCAGCTTGCGTCCGGCAAGGAGCGGGTACAATGAGCAGTTCTTC.